This paragraph covers one TCR beta chain sequence. This clonotype was seen at least ten times. Its antigen specificity is not known. Qualities for individual bases were not recorded, and no much larger clone is one base off. The library was obtained by RACE. The instrument was a NextSeq 500. During library preparation, unique molecular identifiers were attached to individual cDNA molecules so that TCRs could be counted in a quantitative, reproducible way. Turning to the authors' computational methods: A median of approximately 96,000 TCRs per sample was observed, with a range of 23,224 to 690,600. The Decombinator software suite was used to annotate the V, J and CDR3 of the TCR reads. Every sample was subsampled to the same number of TCRs (28,000) for the PS versus PT1 abundance plots. Expanded TCRs were defined as absent before sensitization and observed at least eight times at the 2-week time point. TCRdb applied fastp at Q25 and MiXCR to the public reads, then kept only in-frame beta chains. CDR3 protein duplicates are merged, each entry listing the most common genes and DNA. The authors' filters were not applied to this entry. The table for this sample lists some 65,000 distinct CDR3 sequences; 5.5% to 7.5% of them were counted only once. The ten top clones hold 3% to 3.5% of the sample.

The time point label corresponds to: healthy volunteer bleed at 6 weeks. Total RNA was extracted from unfractionated whole blood that had been collected in Tempus Blood RNA tubes. As TCR sequencing controls, a few healthy volunteers were used, with blood taken at day 0, 2 weeks and 6 weeks. Including cysteine and phenylalanine, the CDR3 has 14 amino acids. Only the CDR3 part of the read is kept: 42 bases, read in frame from the first base. Ends trimmed: V by 4 bases, J by 0 bases; bases unmatched to a gene: 3. The data were taken from a study of human T cells and chemical hapten exposure (dated by TCRdb to the early 2020s). As for the study more broadly: The libraries were sequenced as a pool, and the TCR yield per sample differed mostly because of small variations in library volumes within the pool. Peripheral blood TCR repertoire changes were tracked in vivo in alopecia patients during primary and secondary sensitization to the hapten diphenylcyclopropenone (DPC). Each blood RNA sample was used to sequence both TCR alpha and TCR beta chains.

Overall study results and their limits: DPC sensitization did not change the number of TCRs with a frequency above 1 in 1000, and there was no evidence of changes in global repertoire structure. After repeated subsampling, changes were observed in the strength of the expansion versus patch-test correlation and in the threshold at which the correlation became significant.

The receptor's source is a female donor in good health. Some clones in this sample may be carry-over from other donors' samples. Sequencing was performed on whole blood. The chain is assembled from TRBV12-3 or TRBV12-4 and TRBJ2-7; the junction holds 7 bases that match TRBD1. The nucleotides read TGTGCCAGCAGTTCCGGACAGGCCTCCTACGAGCAGTACTTC. It translates to CASSSGQASYEQYF.